A selection of T cell receptor beta chains follows, all from one sample in a study of tissue T cells after allogeneic stem cell transplantation. Clones were sequenced by immunoSEQ multiplex PCR, and TCRdb holds only the in-frame ones, with some missing. In the table there are some 7,000 clones, around 78% of which are singletons. Here the sequenced sample was skin, taken at autopsy. The receptor set was obtained from a male patient of 60 years or more with steroid-refractory graft-versus-host disease after an allogeneic stem cell transplant. Some T cells may possibly be graft donor cells. Both conserved end residues are part of each CDR3. A D gene is named only where the DNA matches it firmly. Only part of the rows carry a size: once, few, many, or a class if the clone is expanded.

D: TRBD2
size: .
J: TRBJ2-3
V: TRBV28
CDR3: CASSLLAGGQADTQYF
DNA: TGTGCCAGCAGTTTACTAGCGGGGGGGCAGGCAGATACGCAGTATTTT

D: TRBD1
size: .
J: TRBJ1-2
V: TRBV15
CDR3: CATSRAGTGYGYTF
DNA: TGTGCCACCAGCAGGGCCGGGACAGGCTATGGCTACACCTTC

D: .
size: .
J: TRBJ1-2
V: TRBV27
CDR3: CASSALGVSWTHGYTF
DNA: TGTGCCAGCAGTGCCTTAGGGGTTTCTTGGACGCATGGCTACACCTTC

D: .
size: .
J: TRBJ1-4
V: TRBV2
CDR3: CASSETTGPNEKLFF
DNA: TGTGCCAGCAGTGAGACAACAGGGCCCAATGAAAAACTGTTTTTT

D: .
size: .
J: TRBJ2-5
V: TRBV21-1
CDR3: CARVSGFYETQYF
DNA: TGTGCCAGGGTTAGCGGATTCTACGAGACCCAGTACTTC

D: .
size: few
J: TRBJ2-1
V: TRBV3-1/TRBV3-2
CDR3: CASSQEVAGGRFF
DNA: TGTGCCAGCAGCCAAGAGGTTGCCGGGGGTCGGTTCTTC

D: TRBD1
size: .
J: TRBJ1-1
V: TRBV2
CDR3: CASSEGQGVRKAFF
DNA: TGTGCCAGCAGTGAAGGACAGGGGGTTAGAAAAGCTTTCTTT

D: TRBD1
size: .
J: TRBJ1-2
V: TRBV15
CDR3: CATSPGQGAHNYGYTF
DNA: TGTGCCACTTCCCCGGGACAGGGGGCGCATAACTATGGCTACACCTTC

D: TRBD1
size: large
J: TRBJ1-1
V: TRBV12-3/TRBV12-4
CDR3: CASSWTGTEAFF
DNA: TGTGCCAGCAGTTGGACAGGGACTGAAGCTTTCTTT

D: TRBD2
size: .
J: TRBJ2-3
V: TRBV27
CDR3: CASVDHFGLGQPDTQYF
DNA: TGTGCCAGCGTTGACCACTTCGGACTAGGTCAGCCAGATACGCAGTATTTT